What follows are 2 T cell receptor beta chains derived from one specimen sequenced in a study of OX40 agonist ivuxolimab in advanced cancers. Data came from immunoSEQ multiplex PCR; TCRdb stores just in-frame clones and leaves some out. The sample yields tens of thousands of clones, about 88% seen once. Sequenced material: CD4+ or CD8+ T cells sorted from blood, taken in a trial of the OX40 agonist ivuxolimab. The receptors here all came from an adult with an advanced solid tumor such as melanoma, head and neck, liver or kidney cancer.

V and J are TRBV6-1 and TRBJ2-1; perhaps D is TRBD1 or TRBD2 (6 bases each). The germline V gene has CDR1 MNHNS and CDR2 SASEGT. The CDR3 sequence is 15 residues long. Trimming removed 3 bases at V and 8 bases at J, with 17 bases between. In nucleotides, the CDR3 is TGTGCCAGCAGTGATAGGGGGAGGCTTACTCATGAGCAGTTCTTC. Its translation is CASSDRGRLTHEQFF.

V is TRBV29-1 and J is TRBJ2-1, with TRBD2 matching over 11 bases. This CDR3 contains 13 residues. Germline trimming cut 7 bases from V and 8 bases from J; bases unmatched to any gene: 7. Germline CDR1 and CDR2: SQVTM and ANQGSEA. The CDR3 DNA follows: TGCAGCGCCGTAGCGGGAGGGGTCGATGAGCAGTTCTTC. The encoded protein is CSAVAGGVDEQFF.